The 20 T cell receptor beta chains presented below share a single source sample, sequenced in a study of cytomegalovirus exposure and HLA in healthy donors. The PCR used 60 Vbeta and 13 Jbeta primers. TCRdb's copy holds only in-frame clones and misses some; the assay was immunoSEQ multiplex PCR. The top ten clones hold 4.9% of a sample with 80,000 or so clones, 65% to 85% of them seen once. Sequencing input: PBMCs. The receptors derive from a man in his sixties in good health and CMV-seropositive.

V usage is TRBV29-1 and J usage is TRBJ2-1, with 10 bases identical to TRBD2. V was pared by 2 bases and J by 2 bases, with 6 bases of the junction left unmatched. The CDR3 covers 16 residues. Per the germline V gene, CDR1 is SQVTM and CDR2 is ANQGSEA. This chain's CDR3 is CSVESRTSGTYNEQFF. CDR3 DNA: TGCAGCGTTGAATCACGGACTAGCGGTACCTACAATGAGCAGTTCTTC.

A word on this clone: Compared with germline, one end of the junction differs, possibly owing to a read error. CDR3 residues: CASSRRERGGSHNEQFF. The CDR3 DNA sequence: TGCGCCAGCAGCCGCCGGGAGCGGGGGGGCTCCCACAATGAGCAGTTCTTC. The chain carries TRBV10-2 and TRBJ2-1; 10 nucleotides align to TRBD2. The CDR3 runs to 17 residues. The V gene's germline CDR1 is WSHSY and CDR2 SAAADI.

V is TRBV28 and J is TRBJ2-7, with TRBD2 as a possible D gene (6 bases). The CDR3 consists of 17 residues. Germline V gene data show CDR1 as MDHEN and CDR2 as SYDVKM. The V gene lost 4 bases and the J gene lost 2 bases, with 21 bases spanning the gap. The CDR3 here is CASSSLRTNLLTYEQYF. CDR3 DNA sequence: TGTGCCAGCAGTTCCCTCAGGACTAACTTACTGACCTACGAGCAGTACTTC.

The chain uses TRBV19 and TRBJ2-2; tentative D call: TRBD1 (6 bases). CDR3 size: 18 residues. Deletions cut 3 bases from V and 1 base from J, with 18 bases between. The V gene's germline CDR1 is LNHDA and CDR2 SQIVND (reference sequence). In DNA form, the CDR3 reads TGTGCCAGTAGTATTCCGACAGGCCCCGTAGGGAACACCGGGGAGCTGTTTTTT. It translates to CASSIPTGPVGNTGELFF.

Here the CDR3 DNA reads TGTGCCAGCAGCGCCCGCCAGGGGTTCGAAACCGGGGAGCTGTTTTTT. The encoded protein is CASSARQGFETGELFF. The chain couples TRBV11-2 to TRBJ2-2, with D tentatively TRBD1 (6 bases). Germline lookup yields CDR1 SGHAT and CDR2 FQNNGV. The CDR3 sequence is 16 residues long. The ends were cut back, 5 bases at V and 5 bases at J, with 18 bases in the middle.

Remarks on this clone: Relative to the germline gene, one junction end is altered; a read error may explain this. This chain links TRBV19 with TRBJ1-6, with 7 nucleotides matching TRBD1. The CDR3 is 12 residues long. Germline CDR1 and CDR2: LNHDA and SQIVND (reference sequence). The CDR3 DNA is TGTGCCTGTAGGGGGCAGAATTCACCCCTCCACTTT. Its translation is CACRGQNSPLHF. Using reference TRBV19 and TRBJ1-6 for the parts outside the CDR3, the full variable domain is DGGITQSPKYLFRKEGQNVTLSCEQNLNHDAMYWYRQDPGQGLRLIYYSQIVNDFQKGDIAEGYSVSREKKESFPLTVTSAQKNPTAFYLCACRGQNSPLHFGNGTRLTVT.

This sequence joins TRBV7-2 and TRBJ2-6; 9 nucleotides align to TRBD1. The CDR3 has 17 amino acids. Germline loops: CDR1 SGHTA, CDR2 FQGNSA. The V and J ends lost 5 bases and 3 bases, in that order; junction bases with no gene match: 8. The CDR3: CASSPRDRVGGANVLTF. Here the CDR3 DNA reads TGTGCCAGCAGCCCCCGGGACAGGGTTGGTGGGGCCAACGTCCTGACTTTC.

The CDR3 reads CARSLAFAPCARGQETQYF. Written as DNA, the CDR3 is TGTGCCAGAAGCTTAGCGTTCGCCCCGTGCGCCAGGGGCCAAGAGACCCAGTACTTC. This sequence joins TRBV7-5 and TRBJ2-5; no check of the table's D call, TRBD1, against the DNA was made. TRBV7-5 represents a pseudogene. CDR3 size: 19 residues.

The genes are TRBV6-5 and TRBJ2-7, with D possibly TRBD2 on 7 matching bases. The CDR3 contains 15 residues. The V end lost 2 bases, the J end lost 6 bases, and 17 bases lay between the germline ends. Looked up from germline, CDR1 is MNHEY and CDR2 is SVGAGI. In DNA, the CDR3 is TGTGCCAGCAGTTACACCCATAGGGGGGGTCTCGAGCAGTACTTC. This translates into CASSYTHRGGLEQYF.

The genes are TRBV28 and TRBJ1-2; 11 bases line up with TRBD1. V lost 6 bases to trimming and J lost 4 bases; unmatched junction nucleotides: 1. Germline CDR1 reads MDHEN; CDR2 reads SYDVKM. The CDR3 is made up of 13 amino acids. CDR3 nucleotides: TGTGCCAGCAGAGGACAGGGGGCCTATGGCTACACCTTC. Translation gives CASRGQGAYGYTF.

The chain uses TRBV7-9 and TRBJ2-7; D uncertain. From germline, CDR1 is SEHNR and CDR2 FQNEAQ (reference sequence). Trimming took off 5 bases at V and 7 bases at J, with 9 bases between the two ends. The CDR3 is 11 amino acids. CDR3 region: CASSATGEQYF. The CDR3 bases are TGTGCCAGCAGCGCAACCGGGGAGCAGTACTTC.

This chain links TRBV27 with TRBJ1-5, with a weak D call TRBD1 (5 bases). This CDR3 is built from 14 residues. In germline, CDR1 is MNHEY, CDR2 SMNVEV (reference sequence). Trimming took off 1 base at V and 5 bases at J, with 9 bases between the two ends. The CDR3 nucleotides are TGTGCCAGCAGTTTATATGGAGGGGATCAGCCCCAGCATTTT. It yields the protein CASSLYGGDQPQHF.

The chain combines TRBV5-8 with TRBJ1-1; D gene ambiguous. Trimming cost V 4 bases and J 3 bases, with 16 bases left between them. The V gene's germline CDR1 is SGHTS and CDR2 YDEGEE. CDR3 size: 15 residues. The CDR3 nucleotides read TGTGCCAGCAGCCCGGCGGCAGAATGGGACACTGAAGCTTTCTTT. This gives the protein CASSPAAEWDTEAFF.

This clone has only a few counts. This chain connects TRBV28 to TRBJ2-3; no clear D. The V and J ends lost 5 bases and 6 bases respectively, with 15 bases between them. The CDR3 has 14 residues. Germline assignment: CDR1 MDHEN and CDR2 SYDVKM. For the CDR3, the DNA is TGTGCCAGCAGTCTCCCAGGTTCCGCCGATACGCAGTATTTT. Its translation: CASSLPGSADTQYF.

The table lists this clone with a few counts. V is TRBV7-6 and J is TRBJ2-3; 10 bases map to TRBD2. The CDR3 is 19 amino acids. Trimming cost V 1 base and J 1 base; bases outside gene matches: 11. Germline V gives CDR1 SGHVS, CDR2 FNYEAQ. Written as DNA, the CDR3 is TGTGCCAGCAGCTTAGGTGGTAGTAGCGGGGGGACCCGCACAGATACGCAGTATTTT. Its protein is CASSLGGSSGGTRTDTQYF. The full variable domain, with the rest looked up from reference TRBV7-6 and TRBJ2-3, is GAGVSQSPRYKVTKRGQDVALRCDPISGHVSLYWYRQALGQGPEFLTYFNYEAQQDKSGLPNDRFSAERPEGSISTLTIQRTEQRDSAMYRCASSLGGSSGGTRTDTQYFGPGTRLTVL.

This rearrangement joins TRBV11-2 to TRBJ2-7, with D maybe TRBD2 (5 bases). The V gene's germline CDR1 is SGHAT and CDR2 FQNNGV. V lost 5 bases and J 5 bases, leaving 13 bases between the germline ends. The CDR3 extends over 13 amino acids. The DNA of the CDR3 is TGTGCCAGCAGCCCCGGACTCTTCAACGAGCAGTACTTC. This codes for CASSPGLFNEQYF.

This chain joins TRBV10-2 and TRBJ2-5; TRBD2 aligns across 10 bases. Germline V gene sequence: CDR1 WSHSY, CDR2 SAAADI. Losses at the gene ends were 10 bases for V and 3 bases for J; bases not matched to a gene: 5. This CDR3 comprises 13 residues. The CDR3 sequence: CATLLAGEETQYF. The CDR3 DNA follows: TGCGCCACCCTGCTAGCGGGAGAAGAGACCCAGTACTTC.

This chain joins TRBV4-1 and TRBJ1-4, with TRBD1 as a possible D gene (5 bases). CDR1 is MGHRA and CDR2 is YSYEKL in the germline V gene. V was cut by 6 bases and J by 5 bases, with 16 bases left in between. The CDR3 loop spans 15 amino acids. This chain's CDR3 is CASSRQTMANEKLFF. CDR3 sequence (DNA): TGCGCCAGCAGTCGACAGACCATGGCCAATGAAAAACTGTTTTTT.

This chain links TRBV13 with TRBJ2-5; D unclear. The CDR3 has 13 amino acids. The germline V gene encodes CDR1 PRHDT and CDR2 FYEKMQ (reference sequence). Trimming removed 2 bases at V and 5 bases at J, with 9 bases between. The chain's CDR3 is CASSLIPRETQYF. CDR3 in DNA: TGTGCCAGCAGCTTAATACCGAGGGAGACCCAGTACTTC.

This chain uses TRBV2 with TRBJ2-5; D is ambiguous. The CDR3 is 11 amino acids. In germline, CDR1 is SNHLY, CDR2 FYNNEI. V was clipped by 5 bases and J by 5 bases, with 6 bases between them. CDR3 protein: CASSFSETQYF. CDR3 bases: TGTGCCAGCAGTTTCTCGGAGACCCAGTACTTC.